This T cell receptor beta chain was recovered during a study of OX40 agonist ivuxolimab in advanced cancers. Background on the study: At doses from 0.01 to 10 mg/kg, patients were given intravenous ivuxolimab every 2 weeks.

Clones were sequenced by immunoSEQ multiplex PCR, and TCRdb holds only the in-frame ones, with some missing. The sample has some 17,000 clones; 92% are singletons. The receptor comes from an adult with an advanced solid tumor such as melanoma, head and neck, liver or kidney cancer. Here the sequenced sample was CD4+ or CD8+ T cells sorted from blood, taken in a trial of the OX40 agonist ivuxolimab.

The CDR3 sequence is CASHRGREGLNEQFF. CDR3 nucleotides: TGTGCCAGCCATCGGGGGCGGGAGGGCCTCAATGAGCAGTTCTTC. The genes are TRBV21-1 and TRBJ2-1; TRBD2 was called by the table and not checked on the DNA. TRBV21-1 is a recognized pseudogene. This CDR3 is built from 15 residues.